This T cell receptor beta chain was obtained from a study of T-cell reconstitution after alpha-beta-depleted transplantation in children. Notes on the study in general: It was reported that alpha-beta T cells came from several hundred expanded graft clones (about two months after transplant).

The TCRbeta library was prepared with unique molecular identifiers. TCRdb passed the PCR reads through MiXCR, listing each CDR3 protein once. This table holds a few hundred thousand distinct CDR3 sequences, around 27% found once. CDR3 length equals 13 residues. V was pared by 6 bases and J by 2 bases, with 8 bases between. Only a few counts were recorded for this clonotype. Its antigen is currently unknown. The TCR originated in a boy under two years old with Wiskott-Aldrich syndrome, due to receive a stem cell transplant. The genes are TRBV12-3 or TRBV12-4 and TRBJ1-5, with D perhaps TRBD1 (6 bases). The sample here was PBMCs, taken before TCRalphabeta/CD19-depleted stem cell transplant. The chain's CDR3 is CASRRTGNQPQHF. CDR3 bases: TGTGCCAGCAGACGGACAGGCAATCAGCCCCAGCATTTT.